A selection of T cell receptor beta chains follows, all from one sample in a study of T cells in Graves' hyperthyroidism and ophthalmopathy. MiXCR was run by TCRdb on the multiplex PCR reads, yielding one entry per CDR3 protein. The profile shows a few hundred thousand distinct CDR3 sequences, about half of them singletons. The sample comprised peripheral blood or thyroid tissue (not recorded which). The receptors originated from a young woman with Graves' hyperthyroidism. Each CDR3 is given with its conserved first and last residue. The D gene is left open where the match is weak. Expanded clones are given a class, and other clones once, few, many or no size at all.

cdr3_nt: TGTGCCACCAGCAGAGGGGGGGGAACTAGGGACACTGAAGCTTTCTTT; cdr3_aa: CATSRGGGTRDTEAFF; v_call: TRBV15; j_call: TRBJ1-1; clone_size: few; d_call: NA
cdr3_nt: TGTGCCAGCAGTCTCTCAGCGATTTCGTCACCCCTCCACTTT; cdr3_aa: CASSLSAISSPLHF; v_call: TRBV6-5; j_call: TRBJ1-6; clone_size: NA; d_call: NA
cdr3_nt: TGTGCCAGCAGCCTAAGAGGGACAGGGGCCGAGCAGTACTTC; cdr3_aa: CASSLRGTGAEQYF; v_call: TRBV27; j_call: TRBJ2-7; clone_size: few; d_call: TRBD1
cdr3_nt: TGCAGTGCCCTACCGGGACGAGGGGATCAGCCCCAGCATTTT; cdr3_aa: CSALPGRGDQPQHF; v_call: TRBV20-1; j_call: TRBJ1-5; clone_size: NA; d_call: NA
cdr3_nt: TGTGCCAGCAGCTTCCGGGGTGGAACCGGGGAGCTGTTTTTT; cdr3_aa: CASSFRGGTGELFF; v_call: TRBV7-2; j_call: TRBJ2-2; clone_size: many; d_call: NA
cdr3_nt: TGTGCCAGCAGGCGGCGAGGGACCCAGTACTTC; cdr3_aa: CASRRRGTQYF; v_call: TRBV27; j_call: TRBJ2-5; clone_size: few; d_call: NA
cdr3_nt: TGTGCCACCAGTGATTTCTCGCTGGGGGTTCCAGCCACGGAGAACACTGAAGCTTTCTTT; cdr3_aa: CATSDFSLGVPATENTEAFF; v_call: TRBV24-1; j_call: TRBJ1-1; clone_size: NA; d_call: NA
cdr3_nt: TGTGCCAGTAGTATTGGGGGGAACACTGAAGCTTTCTTT; cdr3_aa: CASSIGGNTEAFF; v_call: TRBV19; j_call: TRBJ1-1; clone_size: many; d_call: NA
cdr3_nt: TGCGCCAGCAGCCAAGATTGGGCAACAACTAATGAAAAACTGTTTTTT; cdr3_aa: CASSQDWATTNEKLFF; v_call: TRBV25-1; j_call: TRBJ1-4; clone_size: NA; d_call: NA
cdr3_nt: TGTGCCAGCAGCCAATGGTACAGGGCCCAAGAGACCCAGTACTTC; cdr3_aa: CASSQWYRAQETQYF; v_call: TRBV7-2; j_call: TRBJ2-5; clone_size: many; d_call: NA
cdr3_nt: TGTGCCAGCAGCACCTTCGGGTCATACGGCTACACCTTC; cdr3_aa: CASSTFGSYGYTF; v_call: TRBV12-3/TRBV12-4; j_call: TRBJ1-2; clone_size: many; d_call: NA
cdr3_nt: TGTGCCAGCAGTTTACCCGGCAGGCCACTGTTTTTT; cdr3_aa: CASSLPGRPLFF; v_call: TRBV12-3/TRBV12-4; j_call: TRBJ1-4; clone_size: NA; d_call: NA
cdr3_nt: TGCAGTGCTAGAGCCCCTGTGATAGCGCTCTCTGGGGCCAACGTCCTGACTTTC; cdr3_aa: CSARAPVIALSGANVLTF; v_call: TRBV20-1; j_call: TRBJ2-6; clone_size: NA; d_call: NA
cdr3_nt: TGCAGCGTTGGACGGAGGAACACTGAAGCTTTCTTT; cdr3_aa: CSVGRRNTEAFF; v_call: TRBV29-1; j_call: TRBJ1-1; clone_size: few; d_call: NA
cdr3_nt: TGTGCCACCAGCAGTGAAGCGACAGGGGATGGCTACACCTTC; cdr3_aa: CATSSEATGDGYTF; v_call: TRBV15; j_call: TRBJ1-2; clone_size: NA; d_call: TRBD1
cdr3_nt: TGTGCCAGCAGCGTAGCGGGGGGTGGAGGGAACATTGGAAACACCATATATTTT; cdr3_aa: CASSVAGGGGNIGNTIYF; v_call: TRBV9; j_call: TRBJ1-3; clone_size: NA; d_call: NA
cdr3_nt: TGTGCCATCAGTTCCCACGGCACCTCCCAAGAGACCCAGTACTTC; cdr3_aa: CAISSHGTSQETQYF; v_call: TRBV10-3; j_call: TRBJ2-5; clone_size: once; d_call: NA
cdr3_nt: TGTGCTAGTAAGTCGAAGAGCGTAGAGACCCAGTACTTC; cdr3_aa: CASKSKSVETQYF; v_call: TRBV2; j_call: TRBJ2-5; clone_size: once; d_call: NA
cdr3_nt: TGTGCCAGCAGCCAAGATACTAGCGGTACCTACGAGCAGTACTTC; cdr3_aa: CASSQDTSGTYEQYF; v_call: TRBV14; j_call: TRBJ2-7; clone_size: NA; d_call: TRBD2
cdr3_nt: TGTGCCAGCAGTAAAAAAGAGACCCAGTACTTC; cdr3_aa: CASSKKETQYF; v_call: TRBV6-6; j_call: TRBJ2-5; clone_size: NA; d_call: NA
cdr3_nt: TGTGCCAGCAGCTTAGCCACCCGGTATGGCTACACCTTC; cdr3_aa: CASSLATRYGYTF; v_call: TRBV7-3; j_call: TRBJ1-2; clone_size: NA; d_call: NA
cdr3_nt: TGCAGTGCTAGAGATGGGGGGACTGAAGCTTTCTTT; cdr3_aa: CSARDGGTEAFF; v_call: TRBV20-1; j_call: TRBJ1-1; clone_size: many; d_call: NA
cdr3_nt: TGTGCTAGTGGTTTGGCAATTAGGAACACTGAAGCTTTCTTT; cdr3_aa: CASGLAIRNTEAFF; v_call: TRBV12-5; j_call: TRBJ1-1; clone_size: few; d_call: NA